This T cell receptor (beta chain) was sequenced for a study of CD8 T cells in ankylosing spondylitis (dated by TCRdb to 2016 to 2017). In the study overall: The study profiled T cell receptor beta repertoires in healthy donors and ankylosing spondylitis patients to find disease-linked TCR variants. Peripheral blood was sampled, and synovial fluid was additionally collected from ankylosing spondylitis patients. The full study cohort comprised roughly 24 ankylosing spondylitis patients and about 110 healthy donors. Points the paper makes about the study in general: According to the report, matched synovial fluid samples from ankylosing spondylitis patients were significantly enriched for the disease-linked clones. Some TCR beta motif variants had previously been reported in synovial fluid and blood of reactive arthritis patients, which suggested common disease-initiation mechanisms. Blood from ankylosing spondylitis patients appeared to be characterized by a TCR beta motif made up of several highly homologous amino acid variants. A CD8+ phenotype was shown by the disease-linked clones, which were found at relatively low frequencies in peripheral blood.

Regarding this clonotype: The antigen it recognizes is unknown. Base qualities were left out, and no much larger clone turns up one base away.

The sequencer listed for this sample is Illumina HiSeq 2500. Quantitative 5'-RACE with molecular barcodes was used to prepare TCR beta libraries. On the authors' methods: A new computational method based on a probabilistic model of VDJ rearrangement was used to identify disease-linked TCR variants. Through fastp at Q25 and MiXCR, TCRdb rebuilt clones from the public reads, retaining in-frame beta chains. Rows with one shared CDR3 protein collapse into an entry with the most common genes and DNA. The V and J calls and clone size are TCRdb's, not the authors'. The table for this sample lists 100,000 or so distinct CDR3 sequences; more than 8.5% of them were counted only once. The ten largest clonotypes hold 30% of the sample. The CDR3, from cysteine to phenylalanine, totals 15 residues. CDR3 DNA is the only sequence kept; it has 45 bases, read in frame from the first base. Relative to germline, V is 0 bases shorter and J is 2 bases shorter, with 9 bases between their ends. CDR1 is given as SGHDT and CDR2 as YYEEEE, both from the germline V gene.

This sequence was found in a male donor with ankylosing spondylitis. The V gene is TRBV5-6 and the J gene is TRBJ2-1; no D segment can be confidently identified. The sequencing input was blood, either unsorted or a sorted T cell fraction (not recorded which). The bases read TGTGCCAGCAGCTTGGAGGTTACGACCTACAATGAGCAGTTCTTC. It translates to CASSLEVTTYNEQFF.